These T cell receptor beta chains were read from a single sample in a study of EBV T-cell therapy then PD-1 blockade in nasopharyngeal carcinoma. Generated by immunoSEQ multiplex PCR, the TCRdb table keeps only in-frame clones and is missing some. The sample contains roughly 19,000 clones, 84% of which appear only once. What these receptors recognize is not known. The material sequenced was CD8+ T cells from blood, taken around day 33 from a patient whose treatment included autologous EBV-specific T cells and nivolumab. Receptors were obtained from a man in his forties with nasopharyngeal carcinoma. CDR3s include the opening cysteine and the closing phenylalanine or tryptophan.

v_call	j_call	cdr3_aa
TRBV4-1	TRBJ1-6	CASSPRTSHQGISPLHF
TRBV4-3	TRBJ2-7	CASSQDIGTGDYEQYF
TRBV5-1	TRBJ2-7	CASRRGQGLNEQYF
TRBV5-4	TRBJ2-1	CASSWGNPANEQFF
TRBV4-3	TRBJ2-7	CASSYTTGNSYEQYF
TRBV6-2/TRBV6-3	TRBJ1-5	CASSYTPGSNQPQHF
TRBV9	TRBJ1-6	CASSGGISYNSPLHF
TRBV7-9	TRBJ2-7	CASSLTGIAYEQYF
TRBV10-3	TRBJ1-5	CATFAGEGNQPQHF
TRBV6-5	TRBJ2-7	CASTQGQSSFYEQYF
TRBV12-3/TRBV12-4	TRBJ1-1	CASTVAGVAEAFF
TRBV18	TRBJ2-2	CASSPRDDSTGELFF
TRBV10-3	TRBJ2-7	CAISASRTATSSYEQYF
TRBV6-2/TRBV6-3	TRBJ2-5	CASSYSIGPRETQYF
TRBV30	TRBJ2-2	CAWSAASRESGELFF
TRBV27	TRBJ1-5	CASSFGQSNQPQHF
TRBV6-5	TRBJ2-1	CASRERGARDEQFF
TRBV29-1	TRBJ2-7	CSVPGRYEQYF
TRBV4-3	TRBJ1-2	CASSQEIGQGYGYTF
TRBV5-5	TRBJ1-3	CASSLGQAPGNTIYF
TRBV15	TRBJ2-2	CATSRLAGDTGELFF
TRBV6-2/TRBV6-3	TRBJ1-3	CASSYGAGNTIYF
TRBV9	TRBJ1-6	CASSAPGTGRSPLHF
TRBV25-1	TRBJ2-1	CASSEYSSNEQFF
TRBV5-4	TRBJ1-1	CASTMDFRDRGSREAFF
TRBV7-8	TRBJ1-5	CASSFSSAKSWPQHF
TRBV6-2/TRBV6-3	TRBJ2-5	CASSYSSGGSETQYF
TRBV25-1	TRBJ1-3	CASRGDSSGNTIYF
TRBV6-5	TRBJ1-1	CASSYSGTFNTEAFF
TRBV6-5	TRBJ2-5	CASRHRVDETQYF